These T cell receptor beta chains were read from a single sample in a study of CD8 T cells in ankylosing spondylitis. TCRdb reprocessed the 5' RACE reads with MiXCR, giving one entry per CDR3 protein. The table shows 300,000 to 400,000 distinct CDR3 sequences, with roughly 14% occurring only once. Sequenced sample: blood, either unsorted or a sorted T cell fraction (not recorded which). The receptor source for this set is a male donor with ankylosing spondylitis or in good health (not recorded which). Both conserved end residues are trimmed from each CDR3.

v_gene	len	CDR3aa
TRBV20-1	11	SARDTGEETQY
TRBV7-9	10	ASSLSGPTAF
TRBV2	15	ASSGGGASGPTGELF
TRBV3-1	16	ASSPSGQPIGINSPLH
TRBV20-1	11	SARRGTRNEQY
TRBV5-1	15	ASSLWGPTVYDSPLH
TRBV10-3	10	AIRDPTDTQY
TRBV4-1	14	ASSLNPTSAQETQY
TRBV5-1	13	ASSLDYRGGTEAF
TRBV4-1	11	ASSQLLLEEQY
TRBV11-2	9	ASSLLDEQY
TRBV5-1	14	ASSLSPSGTTDTQY
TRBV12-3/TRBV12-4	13	ASSPGGGNTGELF
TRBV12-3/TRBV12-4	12	ASSLGLGTDTQY
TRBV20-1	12	SAKGAGGSYEQY
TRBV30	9	AGRLNTEAF
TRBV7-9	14	ASSSRPGQGGTEAF
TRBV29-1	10	SVDPGSDEQY
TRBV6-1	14	ASSEVLARRTDTQY
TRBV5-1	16	ASRRRLARGVSTDTQY
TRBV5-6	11	ASSRAGADTQY
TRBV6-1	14	ASSEEAIRQTGELF
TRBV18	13	ASSPQGTDYNEQF
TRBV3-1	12	ASCGSSYNSPLH
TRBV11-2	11	ASSFERNTEAF
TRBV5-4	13	ASSLQAGDPYEQY
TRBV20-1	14	SARPPLREVYNEQF
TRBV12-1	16	ASSLDSPGGSGANVLT
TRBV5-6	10	ASSPDANTQY
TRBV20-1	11	SAIIPTVGTQY
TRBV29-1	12	SVSAGGYQETQY
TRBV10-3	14	AISDVRGTANYGYT
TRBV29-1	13	SVQTGTGGTDTQY
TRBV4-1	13	ASSQQSGLQETQY
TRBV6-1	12	ASTQDRRGTEAF
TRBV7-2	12	ASSLEPSAYEQY
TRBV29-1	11	SVEGGPNTEAF
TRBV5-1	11	ASVLGPRDEQF
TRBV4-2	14	ASSQDGAGPTDTQY
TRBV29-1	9	SVGTSNTIY
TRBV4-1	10	ASSQVTSAQF
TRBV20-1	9	SFSDGYGYT
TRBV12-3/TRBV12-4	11	ASSLDEGSGYT
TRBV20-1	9	SARGQGEAF
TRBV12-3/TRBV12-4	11	ASRSGTVYGYT
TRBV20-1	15	SASANRLAGGSDTQY
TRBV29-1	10	SVGLSNQPQH
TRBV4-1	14	ASSPRGPTSTDTQY